Below are 9 T cell receptor beta chains sequenced from a single sample in a study of PD-1 blockade in classical Hodgkin lymphoma. The repertoire was sequenced with immunoSEQ multiplex PCR; TCRdb's copy has only in-frame clones and lacks some. There are around 24,000 clones in the sample; approximately 80% occur only once, and roughly 20% lies in the top ten. Time point defined: cycle 4 day 1 (C4D1), after five to seven weeks of nivolumab. Patients all relapsed after autologous stem cell transplantation, and there was variation in brentuximab vedotin exposure. Sequences were derived from peripheral blood mononuclear cells (PBMCs), sampled before the fourth cycle of nivolumab. Receptor source: a human donor with classical Hodgkin lymphoma.

This chain uses TRBV12-5 with TRBJ2-2, with a tentative D call TRBD1 (6 bases). The CDR3 loop spans 16 amino acids. V was cut by 4 bases and J by 3 bases, with 15 bases left in between. CDR1 and CDR2 (germline): LGHNT, FRNRAP. CDR3: CASGSETGGDTGELFF. In DNA, the CDR3 is TGTGCTAGTGGTTCAGAGACAGGTGGGGACACCGGGGAGCTGTTTTTT.

The V call is TRBV5-4, the J call TRBJ2-7; D is unresolved. Deletions cut 3 bases from V and 0 bases from J, with 10 bases between. The germline V gene encodes CDR1 SGHNT and CDR2 YYREEE (reference sequence). The length of the CDR3 is 14 residues. The CDR3 DNA sequence: TGTGCCAGCAGCTCTCCCGGCCTCTCCTACGAGCAGTACTTC. Encoded protein: CASSSPGLSYEQYF.

The rearrangement uses TRBV7-9 and TRBJ2-1, with TRBD2 identical over 8 bases. V shed 3 bases and J 8 bases; nucleotides not matched to a gene: 15. CDR1 and CDR2 from the germline V gene are SEHNR and FQNEAQ (reference sequence). The CDR3 sequence is 17 residues long. The CDR3 DNA reads TGTGCCAGCAGCTTGAATAGCGGGAATCCGCTCCGAGATGAGCAGTTCTTC. Protein: CASSLNSGNPLRDEQFF.

The V and J genes are TRBV28 and TRBJ2-5, with 7 bases that match TRBD2. J lost 4 bases, V lost 1 base, and 9 bases had no gene match. CDR3 length: 16 amino acids. Germline V gene data show CDR1 as MDHEN and CDR2 as SYDVKM. The CDR3 DNA sequence: TGTGCCAGCAGTTTATTGGCGGGAGCCGCTGTAGAGACCCAGTACTTC. Translation gives CASSLLAGAAVETQYF.

This rearrangement joins TRBV19 to TRBJ2-3; tentatively, D is TRBD1 or TRBD2 (5 bases each). CDR3 size: 15 residues. Germline CDR1 and CDR2: LNHDA and SQIVND (reference sequence). Trimming removed 3 bases at V and 1 base at J, with 11 bases between. CDR3 in amino acids: CASSIGTVGTDTQYF. The CDR3 DNA reads TGTGCCAGTAGTATCGGGACGGTGGGCACAGATACGCAGTATTTT.

This clone appeared a single time. The V call is TRBV10-2, the J call TRBJ2-5; D perhaps matches TRBD2 (5 bases). The CDR3 is 14 residues long. With 6 bases removed from V and 6 bases from J, the gap between germline ends came to 17 bases. Germline V CDR1 and CDR2: WSHSY, SAAADI. In nucleotides, the CDR3 is TGCGCCAGCAGCGAGAGGGTAATGGACCAGACCCAGTACTTC. Translating it yields CASSERVMDQTQYF.

This clone turned up a few times. The CDR3 here is CASSLLAWHEQFF. The CDR3 coding sequence is TGTGCCAGCAGTTTGTTGGCGTGGCATGAGCAGTTCTTC. The chain links TRBV28 to TRBJ2-1; unclear D gene. The CDR3 has 13 residues. V gave up 3 bases and J gave up 8 bases, with 11 bases separating them. Germline CDR1 and CDR2: MDHEN and SYDVKM.

The chain carries TRBV5-1 and TRBJ2-5; D ambiguous. Germline assignment: CDR1 SGHRS and CDR2 YFSETQ. The ends were cut back, 4 bases at V and 1 base at J, with 11 bases in the middle. The CDR3 runs 14 residues. The DNA for the CDR3 is TGCGCCAGCAGCCGAGAGCCGTCCCAAGAGACCCAGTACTTC. It encodes CASSREPSQETQYF.

This clone was seen more than once but under ten times. CDR3 loop: CASSLGTDTQYF. The CDR3 DNA reads as TGTGCCAGCAGTTTAGGCACAGATACGCAGTATTTT. The chain joins TRBV27 to TRBJ2-3, with D uncertain. Per the germline V gene, CDR1 is MNHEY and CDR2 is SMNVEV (reference sequence). V gave up 2 bases and J gave up 1 base, with 1 base separating them. CDR3 length: 12 amino acids.